This T cell receptor beta chain was recovered during a study of PD-1 blockade in classical Hodgkin lymphoma. Regarding the study as a whole: Before treatment, TCR diversity in newly diagnosed patients was reportedly lower than in healthy donors.

TCRdb's table, derived via immunoSEQ multiplex PCR, lists solely in-frame clones and lacks some. The sample lists tens of thousands of clones; less than 90% were seen once. Germline CDR1 MDHEN, CDR2 SYDVKM. The CDR3 has 15 residues. V shed 3 bases and J shed 4 bases, with 13 bases lying between them. Concerning this clone: Its target is unknown.

Following autologous stem cell transplantation, relapse occurred in every patient, and exposure to brentuximab vedotin varied. Thawed PBMCs underwent magnetic negative selection to yield purified CD4+ T cells. Sequencing used CD4+ T cells from blood, obtained at baseline. The rearrangement links TRBV28 to TRBJ1-5; D uncertain. The receptor's source is a human donor with classical Hodgkin lymphoma. The CDR3 sequence is CASSLAGTPNQPQHF. CDR3 DNA: TGTGCCAGCAGTTTGGCCGGAACACCGAATCAGCCCCAGCATTTT.